Shown below are 10 T cell receptor beta chains from a single sample sequenced in a study of regulatory T cells in long-lasting Graves disease. CDR3 regions were amplified by Arm-PCR using iRepertoire HTBI primers to build TCR beta libraries. TCRdb re-derived calls from the multiplex PCR reads in MiXCR, one entry per CDR3 protein. This sample has 500,000 or so distinct CDR3 sequences; roughly 17% occur once, and the top ten carry more than 10%. Time point meaning: newly diagnosed GD, antithyroid drugs for less than 3 months. The TCR library was made from RNA that had been extracted from PBMCs in TRIzol. These data were also filed under a second study, of T cells in Graves' hyperthyroidism and ophthalmopathy.

This sample comprised peripheral blood mononuclear cells (PBMCs), obtained at new diagnosis, from a patient treated with antithyroid drugs. The receptor source for this set is a man aged 35 to 55 with Graves disease.

The chain joins TRBV6-2 or TRBV6-3 to TRBJ1-2, with 7 positions matching TRBD1. V was clipped by 2 bases and J by 5 bases; unmatched bases: 11. CDR1 is MNHEY and CDR2 is SVGEGT in the germline V gene. The CDR3 is 16 residues long. Here the CDR3 reads CASSYGLRGAGYGYTF. DNA for the CDR3: TGTGCCAGCAGTTACGGGCTCAGGGGGGCGGGTTATGGCTACACCTTC.

This clonotype was counted only a few times. The rearrangement uses TRBV25-1 and TRBJ1-2; D unresolved. The germline V and J ends were trimmed by 8 bases and 7 bases, with 11 bases remaining between them. Germline CDR1 and CDR2: MGHDK and SYGVNS. This CDR3 contains 11 residues. The CDR3 sequence is CASSGGGGYTF. In DNA form, the CDR3 reads TGTGCCAGCTCCGGCGGCGGTGGCTACACCTTC.

Ten or more counts support this clonotype. This rearrangement joins TRBV20-1 to TRBJ2-7; D is undetermined. V was trimmed by 3 bases and J by 0 bases, leaving 6 bases between them. The CDR3 runs to 12 residues. CDR1 DFQATT and CDR2 SNEGSKA come from the germline V gene (reference sequence). The CDR3 DNA sequence: TGCAGTGCTAGCAGGAGCTCCTACGAGCAGTACTTC. Translating it yields CSASRSSYEQYF.

This clonotype occurred many times. The genes are TRBV28 and TRBJ2-7; possibly TRBD2 for D (5 bases). Looked up from germline, CDR1 is MDHEN and CDR2 is SYDVKM. This CDR3 region has 13 residues. V was trimmed by 6 bases and J by 1 base, leaving 10 bases between them. The CDR3 DNA is TGTGCCAGCAGAGGCGGGCAGTCCTACGAGCAGTACTTC. Encoded protein: CASRGGQSYEQYF. Filled out from reference TRBV28 and TRBJ2-7, the complete variable domain reads DVKVTQSSRYLVKRTGEKVFLECVQDMDHENMFWYRQDPGLGLRLIYFSYDVKMKEKGDIPEGYSVSREKKERFSLILESASTNQTSMYLCASRGGQSYEQYFGPGTRLTVT.

This clonotype was detected a few times. The chain is built from TRBV29-1 and TRBJ2-1; 7 nucleotides agree with TRBD1. With 5 bases clipped from V and 9 bases from J, the junction kept 7 bases outside the gene matches. The V gene's germline CDR1 is SQVTM and CDR2 ANQGSEA. The CDR3 spans 12 residues. As DNA, the CDR3 is TGCAGCGTTCGACAGGGTTTAAGTGAGCAGTTCTTC. It yields the protein CSVRQGLSEQFF.

This clonotype appeared many times. This chain links TRBV2 with TRBJ2-5, with unresolved D. Trimming removed 4 bases from V and 13 bases from J, with 10 bases in between. Germline loops: CDR1 SNHLY, CDR2 FYNNEI. The CDR3 totals 10 residues. The CDR3 region is CASSVRVPYF. Here the CDR3 DNA reads TGTGCCAGCAGTGTAAGGGTTCCGTACTTC.

The count of this clonotype is one. This chain uses TRBV24-1 with TRBJ2-1; D is tentatively TRBD1 or TRBD2 (5 bases each). The V gene's germline CDR1 is KGHDR and CDR2 SFDVKD. V was cut by 9 bases and J by 6 bases, with 11 bases left in between. The CDR3 has 12 amino acids. DNA for the CDR3: TGTGCCACCGCTAGCAGGGCCAATGAGCAGTTCTTC. Residues: CATASRANEQFF.

The chain has TRBV6-2 or TRBV6-3 and TRBJ2-1, with 8 bases fitting TRBD2. CDR1 and CDR2 (germline): MNHEY, SVGEGT. The CDR3 contains 18 residues. The J segment lost 8 bases and the V segment lost 0 bases, leaving 15 bases of the junction unmatched. The DNA for the CDR3 is TGTGCCAGCAGTTACTCGACTGCGGGAGGACCCGGGGTAGATGAGCAGTTCTTC. Its protein product is CASSYSTAGGPGVDEQFF.

This clonotype came up many times. The V gene is TRBV27, the J gene TRBJ2-7; TRBD2 matches at 10 bases. The CDR3 is 15 residues long. V was clipped by 6 bases and J by 2 bases; unmatched bases: 7. Germline CDR1 reads MNHEY; CDR2 reads SMNVEV (reference sequence). The CDR3 protein is CASSPTGLAAYEQYF. CDR3 coding DNA: TGTGCCAGCAGCCCCACAGGACTAGCGGCCTACGAGCAGTACTTC.

In its sample, this clonotype was seen a few times. The chain couples TRBV9 to TRBJ1-2; D remains unclear. The ends were cut back, 2 bases at V and 4 bases at J, with 15 bases in the middle. This CDR3 spans 15 amino acids. Germline CDR1 and CDR2: SGDLS and YYNGEE. CDR3 sequence: CASSVKVNPTYGYTF. The DNA of the CDR3 is TGTGCCAGCAGCGTCAAGGTCAATCCCACCTATGGCTACACCTTC.